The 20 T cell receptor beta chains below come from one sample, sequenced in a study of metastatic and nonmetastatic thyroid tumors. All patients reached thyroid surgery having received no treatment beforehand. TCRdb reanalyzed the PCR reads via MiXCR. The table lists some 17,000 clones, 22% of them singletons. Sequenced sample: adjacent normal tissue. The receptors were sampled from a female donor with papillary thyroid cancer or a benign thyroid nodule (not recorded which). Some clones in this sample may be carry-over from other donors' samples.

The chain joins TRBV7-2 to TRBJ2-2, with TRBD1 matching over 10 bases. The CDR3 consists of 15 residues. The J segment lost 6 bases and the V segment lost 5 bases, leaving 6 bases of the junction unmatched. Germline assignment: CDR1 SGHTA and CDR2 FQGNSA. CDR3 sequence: CASSVRTGGAGELFF. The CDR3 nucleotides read TGTGCCAGCAGCGTACGGACAGGGGGTGCCGGGGAGCTGTTTTTT.

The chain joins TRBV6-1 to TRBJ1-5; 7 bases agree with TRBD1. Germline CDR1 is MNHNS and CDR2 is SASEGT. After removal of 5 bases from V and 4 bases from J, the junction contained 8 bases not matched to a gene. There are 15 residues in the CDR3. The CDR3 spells CASSRGTELNQPQHF. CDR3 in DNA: TGTGCCAGCAGTCGAGGGACAGAGTTAAATCAGCCCCAGCATTTT.

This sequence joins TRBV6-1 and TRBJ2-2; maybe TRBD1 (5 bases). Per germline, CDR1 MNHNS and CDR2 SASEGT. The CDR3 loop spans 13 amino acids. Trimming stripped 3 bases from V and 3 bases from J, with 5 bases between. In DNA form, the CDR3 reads TGTGCCAGCAGTGACAGGGACACCGGGGAGCTGTTTTTT. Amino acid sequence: CASSDRDTGELFF.

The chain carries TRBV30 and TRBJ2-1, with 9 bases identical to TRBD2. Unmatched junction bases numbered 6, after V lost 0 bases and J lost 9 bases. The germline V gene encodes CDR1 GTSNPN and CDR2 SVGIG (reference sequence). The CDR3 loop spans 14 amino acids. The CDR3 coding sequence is TGTGCCTGGAGTGTACGGCGGGAGGGCACTGAGCAGTTCTTC. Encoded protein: CAWSVRREGTEQFF.

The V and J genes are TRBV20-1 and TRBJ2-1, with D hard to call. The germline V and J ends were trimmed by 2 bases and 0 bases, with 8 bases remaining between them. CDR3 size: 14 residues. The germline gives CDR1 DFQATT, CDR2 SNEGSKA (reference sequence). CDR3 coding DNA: TGCAGTGCTAGAATAGCTAGCTCCTACAATGAGCAGTTCTTC. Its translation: CSARIASSYNEQFF.

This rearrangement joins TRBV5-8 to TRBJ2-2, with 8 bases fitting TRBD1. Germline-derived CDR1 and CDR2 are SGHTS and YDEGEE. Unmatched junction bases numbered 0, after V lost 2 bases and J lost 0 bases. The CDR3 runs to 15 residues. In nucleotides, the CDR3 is TGTGCCAGCAGCTTACAGGGGGCGAACACCGGGGAGCTGTTTTTT. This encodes CASSLQGANTGELFF.

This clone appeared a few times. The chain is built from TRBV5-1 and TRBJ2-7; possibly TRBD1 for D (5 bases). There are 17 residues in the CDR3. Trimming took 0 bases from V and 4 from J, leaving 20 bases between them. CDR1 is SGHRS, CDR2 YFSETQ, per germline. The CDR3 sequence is CASSLAPAGYLGYEQYF. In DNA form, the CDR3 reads TGCGCCAGCAGCTTGGCCCCCGCAGGGTATCTTGGTTACGAGCAGTACTTC.

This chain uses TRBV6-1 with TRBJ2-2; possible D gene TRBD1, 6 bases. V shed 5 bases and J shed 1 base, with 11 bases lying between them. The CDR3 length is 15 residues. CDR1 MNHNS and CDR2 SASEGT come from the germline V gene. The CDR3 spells CASSRGQWNTGELFF. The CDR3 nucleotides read TGTGCCAGCAGTCGGGGACAATGGAACACCGGGGAGCTGTTTTTT.

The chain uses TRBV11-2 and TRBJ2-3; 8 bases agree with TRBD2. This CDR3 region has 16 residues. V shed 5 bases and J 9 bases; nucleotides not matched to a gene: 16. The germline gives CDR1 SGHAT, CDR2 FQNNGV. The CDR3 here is CASSLRGAQAASTQYF. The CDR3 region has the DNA TGTGCCAGCAGCCTGCGGGGGGCCCAGGCAGCATCGACGCAGTATTTT.

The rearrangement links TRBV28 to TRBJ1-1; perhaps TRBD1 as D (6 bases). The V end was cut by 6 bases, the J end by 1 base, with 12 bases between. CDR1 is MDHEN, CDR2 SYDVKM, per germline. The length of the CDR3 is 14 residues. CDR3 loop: CASSGGGANTEAFF. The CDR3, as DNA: TGTGCCAGCAGCGGTGGGGGGGCGAACACTGAAGCTTTCTTT.

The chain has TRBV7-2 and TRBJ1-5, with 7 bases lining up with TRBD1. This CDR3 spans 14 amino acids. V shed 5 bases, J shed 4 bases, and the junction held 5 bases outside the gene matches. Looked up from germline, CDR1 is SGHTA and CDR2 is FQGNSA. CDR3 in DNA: TGTGCCAGCAGCACGTACAGGGGAAATCAGCCCCAGCATTTT. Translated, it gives CASSTYRGNQPQHF.

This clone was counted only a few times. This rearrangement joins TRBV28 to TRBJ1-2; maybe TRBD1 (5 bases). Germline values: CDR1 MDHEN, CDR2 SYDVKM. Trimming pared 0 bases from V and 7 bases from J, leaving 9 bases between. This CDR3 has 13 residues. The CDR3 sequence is CASSLWGGGGYTF. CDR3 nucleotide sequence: TGTGCCAGCAGTTTATGGGGGGGGGGTGGCTACACCTTC.

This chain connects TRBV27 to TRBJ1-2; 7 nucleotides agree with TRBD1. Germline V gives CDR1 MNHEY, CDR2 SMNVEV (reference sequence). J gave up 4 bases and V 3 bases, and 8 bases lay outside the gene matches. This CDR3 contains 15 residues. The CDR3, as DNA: TGTGCCAGCAGTTTTACCCCGACAGGGAGCTATGGCTACACCTTC. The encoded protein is CASSFTPTGSYGYTF.

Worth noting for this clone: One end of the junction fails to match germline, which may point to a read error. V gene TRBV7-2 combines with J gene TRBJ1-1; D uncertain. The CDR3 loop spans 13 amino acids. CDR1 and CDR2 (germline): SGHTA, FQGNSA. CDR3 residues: CASSNGPNREQYF. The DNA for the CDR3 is TGTGCCAGCAGCAACGGGCCAAACCGTGAGCAGTACTTT.

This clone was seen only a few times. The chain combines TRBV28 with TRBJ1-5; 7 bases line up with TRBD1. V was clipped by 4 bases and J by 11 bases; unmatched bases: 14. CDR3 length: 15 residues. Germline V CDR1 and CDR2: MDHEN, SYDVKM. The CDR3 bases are TGTGCCAGCAGTTACTCTACAGGGGAATCAGGGACCCAGCATTTT. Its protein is CASSYSTGESGTQHF.

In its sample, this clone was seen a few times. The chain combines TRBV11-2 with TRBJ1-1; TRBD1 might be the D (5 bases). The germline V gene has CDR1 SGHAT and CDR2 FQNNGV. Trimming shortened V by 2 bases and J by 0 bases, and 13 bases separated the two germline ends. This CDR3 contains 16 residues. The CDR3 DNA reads TGTGCCAGCAGCTTACAGAGGGGCATTGTGAACACTGAAGCTTTCTTT. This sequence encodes CASSLQRGIVNTEAFF.

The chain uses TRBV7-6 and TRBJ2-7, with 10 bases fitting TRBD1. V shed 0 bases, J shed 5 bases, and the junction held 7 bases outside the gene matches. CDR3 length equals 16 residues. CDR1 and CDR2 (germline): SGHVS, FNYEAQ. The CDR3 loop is CASSLAAGQGINEQYF. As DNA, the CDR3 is TGTGCCAGCAGCTTAGCTGCGGGACAGGGGATTAACGAGCAGTACTTC.

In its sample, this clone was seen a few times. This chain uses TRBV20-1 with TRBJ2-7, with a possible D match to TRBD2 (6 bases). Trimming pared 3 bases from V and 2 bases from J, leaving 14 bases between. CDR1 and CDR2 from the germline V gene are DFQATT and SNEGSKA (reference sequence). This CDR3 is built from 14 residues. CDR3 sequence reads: CSASAGSGAYEQYF. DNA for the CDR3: TGCAGTGCTAGTGCGGGATCCGGCGCCTACGAGCAGTACTTC.

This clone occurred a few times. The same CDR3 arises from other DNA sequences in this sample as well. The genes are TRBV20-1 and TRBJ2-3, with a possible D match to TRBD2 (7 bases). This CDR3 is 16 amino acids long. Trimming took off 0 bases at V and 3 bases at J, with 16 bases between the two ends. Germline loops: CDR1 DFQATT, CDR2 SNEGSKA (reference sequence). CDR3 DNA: TGCAGTGCTAGAGACCCCCTCGGGGGGCGGACAGATACGCAGTATTTT. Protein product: CSARDPLGGRTDTQYF.

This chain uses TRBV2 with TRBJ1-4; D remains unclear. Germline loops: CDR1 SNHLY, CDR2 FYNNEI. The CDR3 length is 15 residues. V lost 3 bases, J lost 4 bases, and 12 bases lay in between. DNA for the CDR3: TGTGCCAGCAGTGAGAACCCCAGAAATAATGAAAAACTGTTTTTT. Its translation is CASSENPRNNEKLFF.